Listed below are T cell receptor beta chains from one sample, sequenced in a study of blood T cells in healthy people across ages. TCRdb recomputed calls from the 5' RACE reads with MiXCR, one row per CDR3 protein. The sample lists about 800,000 distinct CDR3 sequences; about 62% were seen once. The specimen sequenced was blood. The source of these receptors is a man younger than 45 in good health. CDR3s include the opening cysteine and the closing phenylalanine or tryptophan. Each record gives: J gene, V gene, clone size, D gene, CDR3 protein, CDR3 DNA. D genes are given only for firm matches. A row's size may be missing; if present it is once, few, many or a size class.

j_gene: TRBJ2-7
v_gene: TRBV4-1
abundance: many
d_gene: -
CDR3aa: CASSQDRGGSGEQYF
CDR3nt: TGCGCCAGCAGCCAAGACCGTGGTGGGTCGGGCGAGCAGTACTTC

j_gene: TRBJ2-5
v_gene: TRBV7-9
abundance: -
d_gene: TRBD1
CDR3aa: CASSLPQGAGETQYF
CDR3nt: TGTGCCAGCAGCTTACCACAGGGGGCAGGAGAGACCCAGTACTTC

j_gene: TRBJ1-2
v_gene: TRBV4-1
abundance: -
d_gene: -
CDR3aa: CASSPVEGGGYTF
CDR3nt: TGCGCCAGCAGCCCTGTGGAGGGCGGTGGCTACACCTTC

j_gene: TRBJ1-2
v_gene: TRBV3-1
abundance: -
d_gene: -
CDR3aa: CASSQDLRPANYGYTF
CDR3nt: TGTGCCAGCAGCCAAGATTTAAGACCCGCTAACTATGGCTACACCTTC

j_gene: TRBJ2-3
v_gene: TRBV20-1
abundance: -
d_gene: TRBD2
CDR3aa: CSASRPSGYTDTQYF
CDR3nt: TGCAGTGCTAGTCGGCCTAGCGGCTACACAGATACGCAGTATTTT

j_gene: TRBJ2-1
v_gene: TRBV15
abundance: -
d_gene: -
CDR3aa: CATSRTPGQGNNEQFF
CDR3nt: TGTGCCACCAGCAGAACCCCGGGACAAGGAAACAATGAGCAGTTCTTC

j_gene: TRBJ2-1
v_gene: TRBV29-1
abundance: few
d_gene: -
CDR3aa: CSVPRDRQIDEQFF
CDR3nt: TGCAGCGTACCCCGGGACCGCCAAATCGATGAGCAGTTCTTC

j_gene: TRBJ2-7
v_gene: TRBV4-2
abundance: -
d_gene: TRBD2
CDR3aa: CASSQEPGGNSYEQYF
CDR3nt: TGTGCCAGCAGCCAAGAACCGGGGGGTAACTCCTACGAGCAGTACTTC

j_gene: TRBJ1-6
v_gene: TRBV19
abundance: -
d_gene: -
CDR3aa: CASRDYNSPLHF
CDR3nt: TGTGCCAGTAGAGACTATAATTCACCCCTCCACTTT

j_gene: TRBJ2-7
v_gene: TRBV20-1
abundance: -
d_gene: -
CDR3aa: CSARDIGQSYEQYF
CDR3nt: TGCAGTGCTAGAGACATCGGACAGTCCTACGAGCAGTACTTC

j_gene: TRBJ2-3
v_gene: TRBV29-1
abundance: few
d_gene: -
CDR3aa: CSVVPGLSFRFGDTQYF
CDR3nt: TGCAGCGTTGTGCCCGGTCTCAGTTTCAGGTTTGGGGATACGCAGTATTTT

j_gene: TRBJ2-1
v_gene: TRBV28
abundance: few
d_gene: -
CDR3aa: CASSSAGEANNEQFF
CDR3nt: TGTGCCAGCAGTTCGGCCGGTGAAGCTAACAATGAGCAGTTCTTC

j_gene: TRBJ1-2
v_gene: TRBV21-1
abundance: few
d_gene: -
CDR3aa: CATASWLGLNGYTF
CDR3nt: TGTGCCACCGCGTCGTGGTTAGGACTCAATGGCTACACCTTC

j_gene: TRBJ2-5
v_gene: TRBV29-1
abundance: -
d_gene: TRBD1
CDR3aa: CSVPRGQGETQYF
CDR3nt: TGCAGCGTTCCGCGCGGACAGGGAGAGACCCAGTACTTC

j_gene: TRBJ2-1
v_gene: TRBV2
abundance: few
d_gene: -
CDR3aa: CASSPGIYEQFF
CDR3nt: TGTGCCAGCAGCCCGGGGATATATGAGCAGTTCTTC

j_gene: TRBJ1-1
v_gene: TRBV20-1
abundance: -
d_gene: -
CDR3aa: CSATGGVNTEAFF
CDR3nt: TGCAGTGCTACGGGGGGGGTGAACACTGAAGCTTTCTTT

j_gene: TRBJ2-7
v_gene: TRBV5-1
abundance: many
d_gene: -
CDR3aa: CASSLEGPIYEQYF
CDR3nt: TGCGCCAGCAGCTTGGAGGGACCGATCTACGAGCAGTACTTC

j_gene: TRBJ1-2
v_gene: TRBV9
abundance: few
d_gene: -
CDR3aa: CASSVDLGADYTF
CDR3nt: TGTGCCAGCAGCGTAGATCTAGGGGCTGACTACACCTTC

j_gene: TRBJ2-1
v_gene: TRBV4-1
abundance: -
d_gene: -
CDR3aa: CASSEGPGGHDEQFF
CDR3nt: TGCGCCAGCAGCGAGGGACCCGGAGGACATGATGAGCAGTTCTTC

j_gene: TRBJ2-3
v_gene: TRBV7-3
abundance: once
d_gene: TRBD2
CDR3aa: CASSLEIAGEGTQYF
CDR3nt: TGTGCCAGCAGCTTAGAAATAGCGGGAGAGGGTACGCAGTATTTT

j_gene: TRBJ2-1
v_gene: TRBV27
abundance: -
d_gene: -
CDR3aa: CASRHGAGGFDEQFF
CDR3nt: TGTGCCAGCCGCCACGGCGCAGGGGGGTTCGATGAGCAGTTCTTC

j_gene: TRBJ2-5
v_gene: TRBV6-6
abundance: -
d_gene: TRBD2
CDR3aa: CASSSPSGVQETQYF
CDR3nt: TGTGCCAGCAGCTCCCCTAGCGGGGTACAAGAGACCCAGTACTTC

j_gene: TRBJ2-3
v_gene: TRBV20-1
abundance: many
d_gene: -
CDR3aa: CSARDMRGRGDTQYF
CDR3nt: TGCAGTGCTAGAGATATGAGGGGAAGAGGGGATACGCAGTATTTT

j_gene: TRBJ2-3
v_gene: TRBV5-1
abundance: -
d_gene: TRBD2
CDR3aa: CASSLDPGGTDTQYF
CDR3nt: TGCGCCAGCAGCTTGGATCCGGGGGGTACAGATACACAGTATTTT

j_gene: TRBJ2-7
v_gene: TRBV6-4
abundance: once
d_gene: -
CDR3aa: CATRKEGGSYEQYF
CDR3nt: TGTGCCACCAGAAAGGAGGGGGGATCCTACGAGCAGTACTTC

j_gene: TRBJ2-5
v_gene: TRBV10-3
abundance: few
d_gene: TRBD1
CDR3aa: CAISEDDREGETQYF
CDR3nt: TGTGCCATCAGTGAGGATGACAGGGAAGGAGAGACCCAGTACTTC

j_gene: TRBJ2-7
v_gene: TRBV3-1
abundance: few
d_gene: -
CDR3aa: CASSQDFRSSYEQYF
CDR3nt: TGTGCCAGCAGCCAAGATTTCCGAAGCTCCTACGAGCAGTACTTC